Below, 12 T cell receptor beta chains from the same sample are listed, as sequenced in a study of vaccination and CD4 T cells after COVID-19. Cultured CD4+ T-cell DNA underwent Oncomine TCR Beta short-read sequencing. MiXCR, applied by TCRdb to the PCR reads, yields one record per CDR3 protein. The profile shows roughly 16,000 distinct CDR3 sequences, 48% of them singletons. Treatment of the sample: approximately nine-day PBMC culture with coronavirus spike peptide pools or control peptides (ViraFEST assay). The antigens these receptors bind are not known. Sequencing was done on a sample of CD4+ T cells from blood, cultured in vitro. These TCRs come from a human donor who had recovered from COVID-19.

This clonotype has just a few counts. The chain is built from TRBV19 and TRBJ1-2, with 7 nucleotides matching TRBD1. CDR3 length: 13 residues. Trimming removed 5 bases from V and 4 bases from J; junction bases left unmatched: 4. Germline V gene lookup returns CDR1 LNHDA and CDR2 SQIVND (reference sequence). The CDR3 loop is CASSPTGVYGYTF. DNA for the CDR3: TGTGCCAGTAGTCCAACAGGGGTCTATGGCTACACCTTC.

The table lists this clonotype with a few counts. V and J are TRBV6-2 or TRBV6-3 and TRBJ2-7; D is possibly TRBD1 or TRBD2 (5 bases each). Deletions cut 10 bases from V and 2 bases from J, with 12 bases between. Germline assignment: CDR1 MNHEY and CDR2 SVGEGT. This CDR3 contains 12 residues. CDR3 sequence: CATRDQPYEQYF. CDR3 bases: TGTGCCACTAGGGACCAACCCTACGAGCAGTACTTC.

The rearrangement links TRBV14 to TRBJ1-2, with 7 bases fitting TRBD1. Germline CDR1 and CDR2: SGHDN and FVKESK. The CDR3 runs to 13 residues. With 1 base clipped from V and 8 bases from J, the junction kept 4 bases outside the gene matches. The CDR3 protein is CASSQGRGRGYTF. The DNA of the CDR3 is TGTGCCAGCAGCCAAGGGAGGGGGCGAGGCTACACCTTC.

This clonotype was found a few times. The chain has TRBV20-1 and TRBJ1-2, with D perhaps matching TRBD1 (5 bases). Trimming left V 6 bases short and J 5 bases short, with 10 bases between. CDR3 size: 11 residues. Germline V gene sequence: CDR1 DFQATT, CDR2 SNEGSKA (reference sequence). The CDR3 reads CSAGTLYGYTF. The CDR3 DNA is TGCAGTGCCGGGACCCTTTATGGCTACACCTTC.

The CDR3: CSARMGGHSYEQYF. The CDR3 DNA sequence: TGCAGTGCTAGAATGGGGGGCCACTCCTACGAGCAGTACTTC. This sequence joins TRBV20-1 and TRBJ2-7, with D perhaps matching TRBD1 or TRBD2 (6 bases each). The germline gives CDR1 DFQATT, CDR2 SNEGSKA (reference sequence). This CDR3 comprises 14 residues. Trimming cost V 2 bases and J 0 bases, with 11 bases left between them.

The chain combines TRBV5-1 with TRBJ2-5, with D maybe TRBD2 (5 bases). CDR1 is SGHRS, CDR2 YFSETQ, per germline. The CDR3 runs 16 residues. V was clipped by 0 bases and J by 5 bases, with 17 bases between them. For the CDR3, the DNA is TGCGCCAGCAGCTTGGGGCAGGTCAGTGGCGGGGAGACCCAGTACTTC. Translation: CASSLGQVSGGETQYF.

CDR3 region: CASSSRGFSNQPQHF. CDR3 nucleotides: TGTGCCAGCAGTTCCAGGGGCTTTAGCAATCAGCCCCAGCATTTT. The rearrangement links TRBV28 to TRBJ1-5, with TRBD1 as a possible D gene (6 bases). Germline assignment: CDR1 MDHEN and CDR2 SYDVKM. The germline V and J ends were trimmed by 4 bases and 0 bases, with 10 bases remaining between them. The CDR3 totals 15 residues.

The V and J genes are TRBV30 and TRBJ1-5; TRBD1 agrees at 8 bases. This CDR3 has 14 amino acids. Germline loops: CDR1 GTSNPN, CDR2 SVGIG (reference sequence). J was trimmed by 4 bases and V by 3 bases; bases with no gene match: 5. The DNA of the CDR3 is TGTGCCTGGAGCCAGGGGGCCTCAAATCAGCCCCAGCATTTT. Translation: CAWSQGASNQPQHF.

The chain uses TRBV12-3 or TRBV12-4 and TRBJ2-7; D is perhaps TRBD1 (6 bases). CDR3 length: 13 residues. V lost 6 bases, J lost 3 bases, and 12 bases lay in between. The CDR3 here is CASRPQGFYEQYF. The CDR3 coding sequence is TGTGCCAGCAGACCTCAGGGGTTCTACGAGCAGTACTTC.

This clonotype is large in the sample. The J gene is TRBJ2-7, the V gene TRBV7-3; D is undetermined. The V end was cut by 1 base, the J end by 2 bases, with 12 bases between. Germline V CDR1 and CDR2: SGHTA, FQGTGA. This CDR3 has 15 amino acids. The CDR3 coding sequence is TGTGCCAGCAGCTTAAACCCCTGGCCCGCCTACGAGCAGTACTTC. It yields the protein CASSLNPWPAYEQYF.

This chain connects TRBV28 to TRBJ2-7; D possibly corresponds to TRBD1 (6 bases). Germline assignment: CDR1 MDHEN and CDR2 SYDVKM. Trimming stripped 6 bases from V and 3 bases from J, with 9 bases between. The CDR3 spans 12 residues. CDR3: CASRTGVYEQYF. The CDR3 region has the DNA TGTGCCAGCAGGACAGGAGTCTACGAGCAGTACTTC. Combining the CDR3 with reference TRBV28 and TRBJ2-7 gives the whole variable domain DVKVTQSSRYLVKRTGEKVFLECVQDMDHENMFWYRQDPGLGLRLIYFSYDVKMKEKGDIPEGYSVSREKKERFSLILESASTNQTSMYLCASRTGVYEQYFGPGTRLTVT.

The sample holds a few counts of this clonotype. The chain carries TRBV6-1 and TRBJ2-2; 10 nucleotides line up with TRBD1. Germline loops: CDR1 MNHNS, CDR2 SASEGT. The CDR3 loop spans 18 amino acids. V shed 6 bases and J 2 bases; nucleotides not matched to a gene: 12. CDR3 DNA: TGTGCCAGCAGGGGGGCCGGGACAGGGGCGACCAACACCGGGGAGCTGTTTTTT. Protein product: CASRGAGTGATNTGELFF.